Listed here are 15 T cell receptor beta chains from one sample, sequenced in a study of read filtering for tumor transcriptome and immune sequencing. The library was built from about 400 ng RNA with molecular barcoded adaptors for alpha/delta and beta/gamma chains. Via MiXCR, TCRdb re-called the reads, giving one row per CDR3 protein. The sample lists over 45,000 distinct CDR3 sequences; more than 10% were seen once. The specimen was a population of CD138-negative cells sorted from bone marrow. These receptors originate from a donor aged 40 or older with multiple myeloma.

This clonotype was seen at least ten times. The chain has TRBV29-1 and TRBJ1-3; a weak D match, TRBD1 (5 bases). The CDR3 contains 12 residues. Trimming stripped 7 bases from V and 4 bases from J, with 11 bases between. Germline V CDR1 and CDR2: SQVTM, ANQGSEA. The CDR3 here is CSGGTSGNTIYF. Here the CDR3 DNA reads TGCAGCGGAGGGACGTCCGGAAACACCATATATTTT.

The V gene is TRBV11-2, the J gene TRBJ2-7; 10 bases map to TRBD2. V lost 5 bases, J lost 5 bases, and 15 bases stayed unmatched. The CDR3 runs to 17 residues. The germline V gene has CDR1 SGHAT and CDR2 FQNNGV. The CDR3 DNA reads TGTGCCAGCAGCCGTTATAAGACTCTAGCGGGAGCTGACGAGCAGTACTTC. Translation gives CASSRYKTLAGADEQYF. Combining the CDR3 with reference TRBV11-2 and TRBJ2-7 gives the whole variable domain EAGVAQSPRYKIIEKRQSVAFWCNPISGHATLYWYQQILGQGPKLLIQFQNNGVVDDSQLPKDRFSAERLKGVDSTLKIQPAKLEDSAVYLCASSRYKTLAGADEQYFGPGTRLTVT.

The chain employs TRBV10-3 and TRBJ2-2; 9 bases are a match to TRBD2. V dropped 4 bases and J dropped 2; count of bases not matched to a gene: 14. CDR3 size: 19 residues. CDR1 ENHRY and CDR2 SYGVKD come from the germline V gene. In DNA, the CDR3 is TGTGCCATCAGTGGCCCCTCCTCCTCGGGACTAGCTAACACCGGGGAGCTGTTTTTT. Protein: CAISGPSSSGLANTGELFF.

This clonotype was seen repeatedly, ten times or more. CDR3 sequence (DNA): TGTGCCAGCAGTTCCCTCGGGGCCACGAACACTGAAGCTTTCTTT. It codes for CASSSLGATNTEAFF. The chain uses TRBV6-6 and TRBJ1-1; D perhaps matches TRBD1 (5 bases). The CDR3 spans 15 residues. Germline V gene data show CDR1 as MNHNY and CDR2 as SVGAGI (reference sequence). V was cut by 4 bases and J by 1 base, with 13 bases left in between.

In its sample, this clonotype was seen many times. This sequence joins TRBV7-2 and TRBJ2-1, with D unclear. Looked up from germline, CDR1 is SGHTA and CDR2 is FQGNSA. This CDR3 is 14 amino acids long. V shed 1 base and J shed 4 bases, with 8 bases lying between them. The CDR3 sequence is CASSLGLGYNEQFF. The CDR3 DNA is TGTGCCAGCAGCTTAGGGCTTGGATACAATGAGCAGTTCTTC.

This clonotype was seen many times. The rearrangement joins TRBV5-1 to TRBJ2-1; 11 bases line up with TRBD1. The germline V gene has CDR1 SGHRS and CDR2 YFSETQ. Unmatched junction bases numbered 2, after V lost 2 bases and J lost 1 base. The CDR3 spans 16 residues. CDR3 DNA: TGCGCCAGCAGCTTCGGACAGGGGGCGTCCTACAATGAGCAGTTCTTC. This sequence encodes CASSFGQGASYNEQFF.

Remarks on this clonotype: At one boundary the junction diverges from the germline segment, which might be a read error. The gene calls are TRBV27 and TRBJ2-1; TRBD1 matches 10 bases. CDR1 is MNHEY and CDR2 is SMNVEV in the germline V gene (reference sequence). The CDR3 loop spans 15 amino acids. The CDR3 protein is CARSHRDRGSNEQFF. CDR3 DNA: TGTGCCCGCAGTCACCGGGACAGGGGATCCAATGAGCAGTTCTTC.

Concerning this clonotype itself: This probably arose from a read error, given a far larger clone one base away. CDR3 sequence (DNA): TGTGCCAGCAGCGGGAGTACGAATGAGCAGTTCTTC. The encoded protein is CASSGSTNEQFF. The V gene is TRBV6-2 or TRBV6-3, the J gene TRBJ2-1, with D perhaps matching TRBD2 (6 bases). The CDR3 spans 12 residues. Germline V gene sequence: CDR1 MNHEY, CDR2 SVGEGT. V shed 6 bases and J shed 7 bases, with 10 bases lying between them.

Many counts were recorded for this clonotype. The J gene is TRBJ2-2, the V gene TRBV3-1; 7 bases map to TRBD2. V gave up 6 bases and J gave up 0 bases; unmatched junction bases: 7. This CDR3 has 16 residues. Germline V CDR1 and CDR2: LGHDT, YNNKEL (reference sequence). The CDR3 nucleotides are TGTGCCAGCAGTCGTCGGACTAGTACGAACACCGGGGAGCTGTTTTTT. It encodes CASSRRTSTNTGELFF.

This clonotype was recorded at least ten times. The CDR3 reads CASSLGLLGNEQFF. In nucleotides, the CDR3 is TGTGCCAGCAGCTTGGGCCTTTTGGGCAATGAGCAGTTCTTC. The chain recombines TRBV11-2 with TRBJ2-1; D uncertain. Looked up from germline, CDR1 is SGHAT and CDR2 is FQNNGV. V lost 3 bases and J lost 6, with 12 bases in between. The CDR3 has 14 residues.

This clonotype was counted ten times or more. The chain joins TRBV11-2 to TRBJ2-7; TRBD1 matches at 7 bases. The CDR3 has 13 residues. CDR1 and CDR2 (germline): SGHAT, FQNNGV. The V and J ends lost 5 bases and 3 bases, in that order; junction bases with no gene match: 4. CDR3 residues: CASSPGTVYEQYF. The CDR3 DNA reads TGTGCCAGCAGCCCCGGGACAGTCTACGAGCAGTACTTC.

This clonotype was recorded at least ten times. V gene TRBV10-3 combines with J gene TRBJ2-1; 9 nucleotides match TRBD2. Germline loops: CDR1 ENHRY, CDR2 SYGVKD. The CDR3 is 13 residues long. Trimming took 8 bases from V and 5 from J; bases not matched to a gene: 4. DNA of the CDR3: TGTGCCATCTCGGCTAGCGGGAACAATGAGCAGTTCTTC. As protein: CAISASGNNEQFF.

This clonotype was found many times. The chain employs TRBV7-2 and TRBJ2-3; D unclear. CDR1 is SGHTA and CDR2 is FQGNSA in the germline V gene. This CDR3 region has 13 residues. Trimming left V 3 bases short and J 5 bases short, with 9 bases between. In nucleotides, the CDR3 is TGTGCCAGCAGCTTGGAAACGGGAGATACGCAGTATTTT. It yields the protein CASSLETGDTQYF.

This clonotype occurred many times. The J gene is TRBJ2-1, the V gene TRBV12-3 or TRBV12-4; D might be TRBD1 (5 bases). V lost 3 bases and J lost 3, with 12 bases in between. This CDR3 spans 15 amino acids. The CDR3 DNA follows: TGTGCCAGCAGTTTCGGGCAGGGTGACTACAATGAGCAGTTCTTC. It is translated as CASSFGQGDYNEQFF.

This clonotype was recorded at least ten times. The chain links TRBV30 to TRBJ1-1; TRBD1 matches 7 bases. Losses at the gene ends were 5 bases for V and 0 bases for J; bases not matched to a gene: 9. The CDR3 has 15 amino acids. Germline CDR1 is GTSNPN and CDR2 is SVGIG (reference sequence). The CDR3 loop is CAWGRGGTVNTEAFF. As DNA, the CDR3 is TGTGCCTGGGGCAGGGGGGGGACGGTGAACACTGAAGCTTTCTTT.